The next 7 T cell receptor beta chains were all read from a single sample in a study of blood T cell repertoires in COVID-19. Sequenced by immunoSEQ multiplex PCR; TCRdb stores in-frame clones only, minus some. The sample yields 95,000 to 110,000 clones, about 91% seen once. The sample comprised peripheral blood. Receptor source: a man aged 45-65 years with active or convalescent COVID-19.

J is TRBJ2-5 and V is TRBV4-1, with 11 bases fitting TRBD1. With 0 bases clipped from V and 4 bases from J, the junction kept 1 base outside the gene matches. Germline lookup yields CDR1 MGHRA and CDR2 YSYEKL. The CDR3 has 15 residues. Here the CDR3 DNA reads TGCGCCAGCAGCCAAGAGGGGACAGGGGGAGAGACCCAGTACTTC. Translation gives CASSQEGTGGETQYF.

The rearrangement links TRBV27 to TRBJ2-7, with 8 positions matching TRBD1. The germline V gene encodes CDR1 MNHEY and CDR2 SMNVEV (reference sequence). The V gene end was trimmed by 1 base and the J gene end by 4 bases; junction bases not matched to a gene: 9. The CDR3 has 16 amino acids. The CDR3 sequence: CASSLFPPGGLYEQYF. The CDR3 coding sequence is TGTGCCAGCAGTTTATTCCCCCCAGGGGGCCTATACGAGCAGTACTTC.

The rearrangement links TRBV7-6 to TRBJ2-5, with TRBD2 matching over 8 bases. The germline V gene has CDR1 SGHVS and CDR2 FNYEAQ. Losses at the gene ends were 5 bases for V and 1 base for J; bases not matched to a gene: 12. This CDR3 region has 17 residues. CDR3 residues: CASSHRTGGRLQETQYF. In nucleotides, the CDR3 is TGTGCCAGCAGCCACCGAACTGGCGGGAGGCTCCAAGAGACCCAGTACTTC.

This clone came up once. The chain employs TRBV4-3 and TRBJ1-6; 7 bases agree with TRBD1. CDR3 size: 16 residues. V shed 0 bases and J 9 bases; nucleotides not matched to a gene: 8. From germline, CDR1 is LGHNA and CDR2 YSLEER. The CDR3 protein is CASSQEMGRDSSPLHF. The DNA for the CDR3 is TGCGCCAGCAGCCAAGAAATGGGCAGGGACAGTTCACCCCTCCACTTT.

The chain's CDR3 is CASSQGVQGAVYEQYF. CDR3 DNA: TGTGCCAGCAGCCAAGGGGTACAGGGGGCGGTTTACGAGCAGTACTTC. The chain uses TRBV3-1 (or the pseudogene TRBV3-2) and TRBJ2-7; 9 nucleotides align to TRBD1. Per the germline V gene, CDR1 is LGHDT and CDR2 is YNNKEL (reference sequence). V trimming: 1 base; J trimming: 4 bases; junction bases outside the gene matches: 8. This CDR3 has 16 residues.

V is TRBV19 and J is TRBJ2-7; D possibly corresponds to TRBD2 (6 bases). V was clipped by 3 bases and J by 3 bases, with 12 bases between them. CDR3 length: 14 amino acids. Per the germline V gene, CDR1 is LNHDA and CDR2 is SQIVND (reference sequence). CDR3 sequence reads: CASSIGRRFYEQYF. In DNA, the CDR3 is TGTGCCAGTAGTATTGGGAGGAGGTTCTACGAGCAGTACTTC. Drawing the rest from reference TRBV19 and TRBJ2-7, the complete variable domain is DGGITQSPKYLFRKEGQNVTLSCEQNLNHDAMYWYRQDPGQGLRLIYYSQIVNDFQKGDIAEGYSVSREKKESFPLTVTSAQKNPTAFYLCASSIGRRFYEQYFGPGTRLTVT.

The CDR3 nucleotides read TGTGCCAGCAGCCCAGGGGGGTGGGCCACTGAAGCTTTCTTT. Translation: CASSPGGWATEAFF. The chain recombines TRBV28 with TRBJ1-1, with 7 nucleotides matching TRBD1. This CDR3 region has 14 residues. Germline CDR1 is MDHEN and CDR2 is SYDVKM. V lost 6 bases to trimming and J lost 4 bases; unmatched junction nucleotides: 8.